This paragraph covers one TCR beta chain sequence. The entry originates in a study of T cell changes during pregnancy in multiple sclerosis. The protocol was immunoSEQ multiplex PCR, while the TCRdb copy is restricted to in-frame clones and leaves out a portion. The sample carries tens of thousands of clones, roughly 91% recorded once. The receptor's source is a female donor with multiple sclerosis, enrolled in a pregnancy study. The sample consisted of CD8+ T cells from peripheral blood mononuclear cells, taken in the third trimester of pregnancy.

This CDR3 is CASSATGVNQPQHF. DNA of the CDR3: TGTGCCAGCAGCGCGACAGGGGTTAATCAGCCCCAGCATTTT. V usage is TRBV9 and J usage is TRBJ1-5; 8 nucleotides agree with TRBD1. CDR3 length equals 14 residues. CDR1 is SGDLS, CDR2 YYNGEE, per germline. Unmatched junction bases numbered 3, after V lost 3 bases and J lost 4 bases. The full variable domain, completed using reference TRBV9 and TRBJ1-5, is DSGVTQTPKHLITATGQRVTLRCSPRSGDLSVYWYQQSLDQGLQFLIQYYNGEERAKGNILERFSAQQFPDLHSELNLSSLELGDSALYFCASSATGVNQPQHFGDGTRLSIL.